Below are 14 T cell receptor beta chains sequenced from a single sample in a study of shared clonotypes between healthy human individuals. Data came from immunoSEQ multiplex PCR; TCRdb stores just in-frame clones and leaves some out. The sample gives under 600,000 clones, 75% to 80% of which show up once; around 13% is in the top ten. Sequenced material: PBMCs. The receptors were sampled from a woman between 35 and 50 years old in good health. Some clones in this sample may be carry-over from other donors' samples.

This sequence joins TRBV27 and TRBJ2-5; D is undetermined. Trimming left V 0 bases short and J 0 bases short, with 2 bases between. The germline CDR1 and CDR2 sequences are MNHEY and SMNVEV (reference sequence). CDR3 size: 13 residues. CDR3: CASSLSYQETQYF. CDR3 sequence (DNA): TGTGCCAGCAGTTTATCGTACCAAGAGACCCAGTACTTC.

J is TRBJ2-2 and V is TRBV18; no clear D. Germline V gives CDR1 KGHSH, CDR2 LQKENI. V was pared by 3 bases and J by 5 bases, with 13 bases between. The CDR3 runs to 15 residues. The CDR3 nucleotides read TGTGCCAGCTCACCTCGAAGAATACTAACCGGGGAGCTGTTTTTT. Encoded protein: CASSPRRILTGELFF.

This chain joins TRBV18 and TRBJ2-5; TRBD1 matches 9 bases. With 3 bases clipped from V and 3 bases from J, the junction kept 5 bases outside the gene matches. Germline loops: CDR1 KGHSH, CDR2 LQKENI. The CDR3 is 15 amino acids. The CDR3 DNA sequence: TGTGCCAGCTCACCGGGACAGGGTGGGAAAGAGACCCAGTACTTC. Translation: CASSPGQGGKETQYF. Full variable domain (missing parts from reference TRBV18 and TRBJ2-5): NAGVMQNPRHLVRRRGQEARLRCSPMKGHSHVYWYRQLPEEGLKFMVYLQKENIIDESGMPKERFSAEFPKEGPSILRIQQVVRGDSAAYFCASSPGQGGKETQYFGPGTRLLVL.

This chain uses TRBV10-1 with TRBJ2-3; the match to TRBD2 covers 9 bases. V lost 4 bases, J lost 1 base, and 6 bases stayed unmatched. This CDR3 contains 16 residues. Germline CDR1 is WNHNN and CDR2 is SYGVQD (reference sequence). In DNA form, the CDR3 reads TGCGCCAGCAGTGGGGTTAGCGGGAGAGGCACAGATACGCAGTATTTT. Encoded protein: CASSGVSGRGTDTQYF.

This chain links TRBV27 with TRBJ2-7, with 9 bases matching TRBD2. The CDR3 is made up of 14 amino acids. Per germline, CDR1 MNHEY and CDR2 SMNVEV (reference sequence). J was trimmed by 8 bases and V by 4 bases; bases with no gene match: 9. CDR3 coding DNA: TGTGCCAGCAGTTCACTAGCGGGCCGCGGGCAGCAGTACTTC. This gives the protein CASSSLAGRGQQYF.

The J gene is TRBJ2-2, the V gene TRBV7-9; TRBD2 matches 13 bases. The V and J ends lost 6 bases and 5 bases, in that order; junction bases with no gene match: 3. Per germline, CDR1 SEHNR and CDR2 FQNEAQ (reference sequence). The CDR3 length is 15 residues. For the CDR3, the DNA is TGTGCCAGCAGACGGACTAGCGGGAGTACCGGGGAGCTGTTTTTT. Its translation: CASRRTSGSTGELFF. Full variable domain (missing parts from reference TRBV7-9 and TRBJ2-2): DTGVSQNPRHKITKRGQNVTFRCDPISEHNRLYWYRQTLGQGPEFLTYFQNEAQLEKSRLLSDRFSAERPKGSFSTLEIQRTEQGDSAMYLCASRRTSGSTGELFFGEGSRLTVL.

The chain links TRBV6-6 to TRBJ1-5; D is uncertain. CDR3 length equals 15 residues. CDR1 and CDR2 (germline): MNHNY, SVGAGI (reference sequence). The V end was cut by 0 bases, the J end by 3 bases, with 9 bases between. DNA of the CDR3: TGTGCCAGCAGTTACTCGAGTCAAGTCAATCAGCCCCAGCATTTT. Its translation: CASSYSSQVNQPQHF.

The chain combines TRBV19 with TRBJ1-1; perhaps TRBD1 as D (6 bases). Germline assignment: CDR1 LNHDA and CDR2 SQIVND (reference sequence). The CDR3 sequence is 15 residues long. V was pared by 9 bases and J by 1 base, with 18 bases between. The CDR3 sequence: CASLGAGTPNTEAFF. CDR3 DNA: TGTGCCAGCCTGGGGGCAGGAACCCCGAACACTGAAGCTTTCTTT.

The V and J genes are TRBV7-2 and TRBJ2-7; perhaps D is TRBD1 or TRBD2 (5 bases each). CDR1 and CDR2 from the germline V gene are SGHTA and FQGNSA. V was clipped by 5 bases and J by 5 bases, with 22 bases between them. The CDR3 is 16 amino acids. CDR3 DNA: TGTGCCAGCAGCCAAGACGAGGGGCAGGGCGTCGACGAGCAGTACTTC. Its translation is CASSQDEGQGVDEQYF.

In this sample, this clone turned up a few times. This rearrangement joins TRBV7-6 to TRBJ2-5, with no clear D. This CDR3 has 13 amino acids. Germline CDR1 is SGHVS and CDR2 is FNYEAQ. V lost 5 bases to trimming and J lost 5 bases, with 12 bases between them. DNA for the CDR3: TGTGCCAGCAGCCTGGGATGGCGGGAGACCCAGTACTTC. Translated: CASSLGWRETQYF.

The rearrangement links TRBV28 to TRBJ1-6; 7 bases match TRBD1. CDR3 size: 16 residues. CDR1 and CDR2 from the germline V gene are MDHEN and SYDVKM. With V trimmed by 2 bases and J by 7 bases, 8 bases remained unmatched. The CDR3 DNA sequence: TGTGCCAGCAGTTTAATGGCAGGGGGTAGGAATTCACCCCTCCACTTT. Amino acid sequence: CASSLMAGGRNSPLHF.

The chain employs TRBV29-1 and TRBJ2-5; no clear D. The CDR3 extends over 11 amino acids. V gave up 6 bases and J gave up 5 bases, with 10 bases separating them. Germline V lookup: CDR1 SQVTM, CDR2 ANQGSEA. The CDR3 DNA is TGCAGCGTCGCCTCTTGGGAGACCCAGTACTTC. Its translation: CSVASWETQYF.

The chain has TRBV4-2 and TRBJ1-4; D gene uncertain. Germline V lookup: CDR1 LGHNA, CDR2 YNFKEQ. V lost 4 bases and J lost 7, with 16 bases in between. This CDR3 comprises 15 residues. CDR3 nucleotides: TGTGCCAGCAGCCCCTACTCTGGGAACGGTGAAAAACTGTTTTTT. This sequence encodes CASSPYSGNGEKLFF.

The chain is built from TRBV29-1 and TRBJ1-1; 12 bases fit TRBD1. The V segment lost 1 base and the J segment 5 bases; nucleotides outside the gene matches: 11. This CDR3 is built from 17 residues. Germline lookup yields CDR1 SQVTM and CDR2 ANQGSEA. CDR3 residues: CSVEAPRGQGALTEAFF. The CDR3 bases are TGCAGCGTTGAAGCCCCTAGGGGACAGGGGGCGCTAACTGAAGCTTTCTTT.